The 9 T cell receptor beta chains given below trace back to one sample, sequenced in a study of cytomegalovirus exposure and HLA in healthy donors. 13 Jbeta primers and 60 Vbeta primers were used for the PCR. The protocol was immunoSEQ multiplex PCR, while the TCRdb copy is restricted to in-frame clones and leaves out a portion. Altogether under 250,000 clones are present, under 90% being singletons, with the ten largest covering 1% to 1.5%. Source material: PBMCs. Receptors originate from a human donor in good health.

The chain recombines TRBV4-1 with TRBJ1-2; D is undetermined. The V and J ends lost 1 base and 5 bases respectively, with 23 bases between them. The CDR3 is made up of 18 amino acids. Germline V gives CDR1 MGHRA, CDR2 YSYEKL. Here the CDR3 DNA reads TGCGCCAGCAGCCAAGTTGATTTTCTCCCGGGGAGTACTTATGGCTACACCTTC. It translates to CASSQVDFLPGSTYGYTF.

The chain carries TRBV19 and TRBJ1-5; TRBD1 agrees at 8 bases. This CDR3 comprises 16 residues. Trimming cost V 4 bases and J 1 base; bases outside gene matches: 6. Germline CDR1 and CDR2: LNHDA and SQIVND (reference sequence). The chain's CDR3 is CASSNRGITSNQPQHF. The CDR3 coding sequence is TGTGCCAGTAGTAACAGGGGGATTACGAGCAATCAGCCCCAGCATTTT.

V and J are TRBV5-8 and TRBJ1-1; 7 bases are a match to TRBD1. The germline V gene has CDR1 SGHTS and CDR2 YDEGEE. The V segment lost 4 bases and the J segment 3 bases; nucleotides outside the gene matches: 6. The CDR3 extends over 14 amino acids. The CDR3 DNA reads TGTGCCAGCAGCACCAGGGGGGTTTACACTGAAGCTTTCTTT. As protein: CASSTRGVYTEAFF.

V and J are TRBV5-6 and TRBJ1-4; D might be TRBD1 (5 bases). Germline V CDR1 and CDR2: SGHDT, YYEEEE. With 4 bases removed from V and 6 bases from J, the gap between germline ends came to 16 bases. This CDR3 is built from 15 residues. DNA of the CDR3: TGTGCCAGCAGCCCAAGTGGGAAAGGGGATGAAAAACTGTTTTTT. It encodes CASSPSGKGDEKLFF.

V and J are TRBV7-2 and TRBJ2-3; tentative D call: TRBD1 (6 bases). V was pared by 2 bases and J by 2 bases, with 17 bases between. Germline V gene lookup returns CDR1 SGHTA and CDR2 FQGNSA. This CDR3 contains 17 residues. CDR3 sequence: CASSLRSGRGYTDTQYF. In DNA form, the CDR3 reads TGTGCCAGCAGCTTAAGGTCTGGCAGGGGATACACAGATACGCAGTATTTT.

The J gene is TRBJ2-3, the V gene TRBV5-1; D ambiguous. V lost 1 base, J lost 2 bases, and 8 bases lay in between. This CDR3 has 14 amino acids. The V gene's germline CDR1 is SGHRS and CDR2 YFSETQ. CDR3 sequence reads: CASSLTTSTDTQYF. CDR3 DNA: TGCGCCAGCAGCTTGACTACATCCACAGATACGCAGTATTTT.

In this sample, this clone turned up once. The gene calls are TRBV5-5 and TRBJ2-1; 8 positions match TRBD1. Losses at the gene ends were 5 bases for V and 1 base for J; bases not matched to a gene: 5. This CDR3 comprises 15 residues. CDR1 is SGHKS, CDR2 YYEKEE, per germline (reference sequence). The CDR3 spells CASSWDRLSYNEQFF. As DNA, the CDR3 is TGTGCCAGCAGTTGGGACAGGCTTTCCTACAATGAGCAGTTCTTC.

This clone was counted once. The genes are TRBV7-9 and TRBJ2-2; TRBD2 agrees at 7 bases. Trimming at V came to 8 bases and at J to 0 bases, leaving 12 bases not matched to a gene. CDR3 length: 17 amino acids. The germline V gene has CDR1 SEHNR and CDR2 FQNEAQ (reference sequence). CDR3 DNA: TGTGCCAGCCCTCCGGGAGGCGAGAACTCGAACACCGGGGAGCTGTTTTTT. Its protein is CASPPGGENSNTGELFF.

The rearrangement uses TRBV4-1 and TRBJ2-1; 8 bases match TRBD1. The CDR3 loop spans 16 amino acids. Trimming at V came to 3 bases and at J to 0 bases, leaving 4 bases not matched to a gene. Per the germline V gene, CDR1 is MGHRA and CDR2 is YSYEKL. Written as DNA, the CDR3 is TGCGCCAGCAGCCAGAATACAGGGGGCTCCTACAATGAGCAGTTCTTC. Translating it yields CASSQNTGGSYNEQFF.